Listed below are T cell receptor beta chains from one sample, sequenced in a study of PD-L1 blockade in urothelial cancer. Produced via immunoSEQ multiplex PCR; TCRdb's table is partial and in-frame only. The sample consists of 29,000 or so clones, about 85% of them appearing once. Sequenced material: PBMCs, taken around atezolizumab (anti-PD-L1) treatment. Receptors were obtained from a man aged 65 to 85 with urothelial cancer. Each CDR3 is given with its conserved first and last residue. A D gene is named only where the DNA matches it firmly. Rows give clone size only sometimes, using once, few, many, or a class for an expanded clone.

v_gene	j_gene	d_gene	abundance	CDR3aa	CDR3nt
TRBV6-5	TRBJ2-2	-	-	CASRASGGELFF	TGTGCCAGCAGAGCAAGCGGCGGGGAGCTGTTTTTT
TRBV7-2	TRBJ2-2	-	-	CASSLMAGQLGELFF	TGTGCCAGCAGCTTAATGGCAGGACAACTCGGGGAGCTGTTTTTT
TRBV28	TRBJ2-2	TRBD2	-	CASSRLTSGRLNTGELFF	TGTGCCAGCAGTCGTCTGACTAGCGGGAGGCTGAACACCGGGGAGCTGTTTTTT
TRBV6-5	TRBJ2-2	TRBD2	-	CASSPRLAPTGELFF	TGTGCCAGCAGTCCCCGACTAGCGCCCACCGGGGAGCTGTTTTTT
TRBV7-2	TRBJ1-2	TRBD1	-	CASNPYPQGNGYTF	TGTGCCAGCAACCCATACCCACAGGGGAATGGCTACACCTTC
TRBV18	TRBJ1-6	-	-	CASSKGGNSPLHF	TGTGCCAGCTCAAAAGGGGGTAATTCACCCCTCCACTTT
TRBV7-2	TRBJ2-1	-	once	CASSLASDSRRYEQFF	TGTGCCAGCAGCTTAGCGTCTGACTCCAGAAGGTATGAGCAGTTCTTC
TRBV15	TRBJ1-1	TRBD1	-	CATSRTGMNTEAFF	TGTGCCACCAGCAGGACAGGGATGAACACTGAAGCTTTCTTT
TRBV5-1	TRBJ1-1	-	few	CASSFDILNTEAFF	TGCGCCAGCAGCTTCGACATTTTGAACACTGAAGCTTTCTTT
TRBV25-1	TRBJ2-7	TRBD1	-	CASISDRGYEQYF	TGTGCCAGCATCTCGGACAGGGGATACGAGCAGTACTTC
TRBV11-2	TRBJ1-1	-	few	CASRGGNTEAFF	TGTGCCAGCAGAGGAGGGAACACTGAAGCTTTCTTT
TRBV28	TRBJ1-2	-	-	CASKYRALGYTF	TGTGCCAGCAAGTACAGGGCTTTGGGCTACACCTTC
TRBV7-9	TRBJ2-2	TRBD1	once	CASSPSPTGVGTGELFF	TGTGCCAGCAGCCCGTCGCCAACAGGGGTGGGCACCGGGGAGCTGTTTTTT
TRBV29-1	TRBJ1-1	-	-	CSVRRLGRDTEAFF	TGCAGCGTCCGCCGTCTAGGCAGGGACACTGAAGCTTTCTTT
TRBV5-1	TRBJ2-1	-	-	CASSRTGVVEQFF	TGCGCCAGCAGCCGAACGGGGGTCGTTGAGCAGTTCTTC
TRBV9	TRBJ2-1	TRBD2	-	CASSPRTSGGNNEQFF	TGTGCCAGCAGCCCTAGGACTAGCGGGGGTAACAATGAGCAGTTCTTC
TRBV2	TRBJ2-1	TRBD1	few	CASSESRTGEQFF	TGTGCCAGCAGTGAATCCCGGACAGGAGAGCAGTTCTTC
TRBV5-4	TRBJ2-7	-	-	CASSPGGAGAYEQYF	TGTGCCAGCAGTCCAGGGGGCGCGGGGGCTTACGAGCAGTACTTC
TRBV5-4	TRBJ2-7	TRBD1	-	CASSIPGQGLYEQYF	TGTGCCAGCAGCATACCGGGACAGGGACTCTACGAGCAGTACTTC
TRBV9	TRBJ2-5	TRBD2	-	CASSANTLAGETQYF	TGTGCCAGCAGCGCTAATACACTAGCGGGAGAGACCCAGTACTTC
TRBV11-2	TRBJ2-5	-	-	CASSLEYGRGETQYF	TGTGCCAGCAGCTTAGAGTACGGGAGAGGGGAGACCCAGTACTTC
TRBV5-1	TRBJ2-3	TRBD2	-	CASSSGGLTDTQYF	TGCGCCAGCAGCTCGGGGGGTCTCACAGATACGCAGTATTTT
TRBV6-5	TRBJ1-5	-	-	CASSYSGGVEQPQHF	TGTGCCAGCAGTTACTCCGGCGGGGTTGAACAGCCCCAGCATTTT
TRBV7-2	TRBJ2-3	TRBD2	-	CASSWTSGSPDTQYF	TGTGCCAGCAGCTGGACTAGCGGAAGTCCAGATACGCAGTATTTT
TRBV7-6	TRBJ2-2	TRBD1	-	CASSFGTGGMNTGELFF	TGTGCCAGCAGCTTCGGGACAGGGGGAATGAACACCGGGGAGCTGTTTTTT
TRBV6-6	TRBJ2-7	TRBD1	-	CASTLTRDSTYEQYF	TGTGCCAGCACCCTAACCCGGGACAGCACCTACGAGCAGTACTTC
TRBV7-2	TRBJ2-7	-	-	CASSLRDYEQYF	TGTGCCAGCAGCTTAAGAGATTACGAGCAGTACTTC
TRBV28	TRBJ1-5	-	-	CASRLGGSNQPQHF	TGTGCCAGCAGACTAGGGGGTTCCAATCAGCCCCAGCATTTT
TRBV5-4	TRBJ2-4	-	-	CASSLGHQNIQYF	TGTGCCAGCAGCTTGGGACACCAAAACATTCAGTACTTC
TRBV18	TRBJ2-6	TRBD1	-	CASSPVQGAWANVLTF	TGTGCCAGCTCACCCGTCCAGGGGGCCTGGGCCAACGTCCTGACTTTC
TRBV18	TRBJ1-5	-	-	CASSPGANQPQHF	TGTGCCAGCTCACCAGGGGCAAATCAGCCCCAGCATTTT
TRBV7-2	TRBJ1-6	-	-	CASSVAAGTPLHF	TGTGCCAGCAGCGTCGCGGCCGGGACACCCCTCCACTTT
TRBV7-2	TRBJ1-1	-	-	CASSLTFMNTEAFF	TGTGCCAGCAGCTTGACTTTCATGAACACTGAAGCTTTCTTT
TRBV28	TRBJ1-5	-	medium-sized	CASSTSGAQPQHF	TGTGCCAGCAGCACATCAGGGGCTCAGCCCCAGCATTTT
TRBV5-1	TRBJ2-5	-	-	CASSFRGETQYF	TGCGCCAGCAGCTTCAGGGGAGAGACCCAGTACTTC
TRBV7-6	TRBJ2-1	TRBD2	-	CASSLVFSGGVNEQFF	TGTGCCAGCAGCTTAGTTTTTAGCGGGGGGGTCAATGAGCAGTTCTTC
TRBV25-1	TRBJ2-5	TRBD2	-	CASSPGLAAQETQYF	TGTGCCAGCAGTCCGGGACTAGCGGCTCAAGAGACCCAGTACTTC
TRBV5-6	TRBJ1-1	TRBD1	-	CASSRDSRSTEAFF	TGTGCCAGCAGCCGGGACAGCCGAAGCACTGAAGCTTTCTTT
TRBV29-1	TRBJ2-7	-	-	CSVAPQGYEQYF	TGCAGCGTTGCACCCCAGGGCTACGAGCAGTACTTC
TRBV5-1	TRBJ2-2	TRBD1	once	CASSPGQGASGELFF	TGCGCCAGCAGCCCCGGACAGGGGGCCTCTGGGGAGCTGTTTTTT
TRBV6-1	TRBJ1-5	-	-	CASSRQLNQPQHF	TGTGCCAGCAGTCGACAGCTCAATCAGCCCCAGCATTTT
TRBV11-2	TRBJ1-3	TRBD1	-	CASSRTGENTIYF	TGTGCCAGCAGCCGGACAGGGGAAAACACCATATATTTT
TRBV18	TRBJ1-5	-	-	CASSQGIRQPQHF	TGTGCCAGCTCTCAGGGGATCAGGCAGCCCCAGCATTTT
TRBV5-1	TRBJ2-7	TRBD2	-	CASSFGTSGSYEQYF	TGCGCCAGCAGCTTTGGGACTAGCGGGAGTTACGAGCAGTACTTC
TRBV28	TRBJ1-2	TRBD1	-	CASSFWGQGFDYGYTF	TGTGCCAGCAGTTTTTGGGGACAGGGGTTTGACTATGGCTACACCTTC
TRBV10-3	TRBJ1-1	-	-	CASLVQPNTEAFF	TGTGCCAGCTTGGTACAGCCGAACACTGAAGCTTTCTTT
TRBV30	TRBJ2-7	TRBD2	-	CACTSGGSTYEQYF	TGTGCCTGCACTAGCGGGGGGTCGACCTACGAGCAGTACTTC
TRBV4-2	TRBJ1-2	-	-	CASSQERGEYGYTF	TGTGCCAGCAGCCAAGAACGGGGAGAGTATGGCTACACCTTC
TRBV25-1	TRBJ2-1	TRBD2	-	CASSARLAGGPGEQFF	TGTGCCAGCAGTGCCCGACTAGCGGGAGGGCCGGGGGAGCAGTTCTTC
TRBV11-1	TRBJ1-3	-	-	CASSSTEGSTIYF	TGTGCCAGCAGCTCCACTGAAGGGAGCACCATATATTTT
TRBV29-1	TRBJ2-1	TRBD2	-	CSAPGGPGPNEQFF	TGCAGCGCCCCGGGAGGGCCTGGGCCTAATGAGCAGTTCTTC
TRBV5-4	TRBJ1-3	-	-	CASSSNPGAGNTIYF	TGTGCCAGCAGTTCAAATCCGGGGGCTGGAAACACCATATATTTT
TRBV5-1	TRBJ2-5	-	-	CASSLGRTQYF	TGCGCCAGCAGCTTGGGTAGGACCCAGTACTTC
TRBV7-9	TRBJ2-3	TRBD1	-	CASSPSDRGDTQYF	TGTGCCAGCAGCCCCTCGGACAGGGGAGATACGCAGTATTTT